These 23 T cell receptor beta chains share one sample of origin, sequenced in a study of shared clonotypes between healthy human individuals. Assay used: immunoSEQ multiplex PCR; TCRdb lists only in-frame clones, some missing. The sample consists of about 2.1 million clones, roughly 93% of them appearing once. Terminally differentiated effector memory CD45RA+ cells were excluded from the naive CD8 cells, which were CD45RO-negative and positively selected for CCR7. The sequenced sample was naive CD8+ T cells from PBMCs. The receptors were gathered from a man aged 18-30 years in good health. Some clones in this sample may be carry-over from other donors' samples.

The chain recombines TRBV7-2 with TRBJ2-7, with 8 bases that match TRBD1. The V segment lost 5 bases and the J segment 3 bases; nucleotides outside the gene matches: 12. The CDR3 length is 16 residues. From germline, CDR1 is SGHTA and CDR2 FQGNSA. CDR3 DNA: TGTGCCAGCAGCCCACGTACCAGGGGGCTGGGCTACGAGCAGTACTTC. Protein product: CASSPRTRGLGYEQYF. The complete variable domain, with remaining parts taken from reference TRBV7-2 and TRBJ2-7, reads GAGVSQSPSNKVTEKGKDVELRCDPISGHTALYWYRQSLGQGLEFLIYFQGNSAPDKSGLPSDRFSAERTGGSVSTLTIQRTQQEDSAVYLCASSPRTRGLGYEQYFGPGTRLTVT.

The chain couples TRBV29-1 to TRBJ1-1; 7 bases agree with TRBD1. Looked up from germline, CDR1 is SQVTM and CDR2 is ANQGSEA. CDR3 length: 12 amino acids. Trimming cost V 5 bases and J 6 bases; bases outside gene matches: 6. The CDR3 DNA reads as TGCAGCGTTAGACAGGGAGGATCTGAAGCTTTCTTT. The encoded protein is CSVRQGGSEAFF.

The chain uses TRBV9 and TRBJ2-7; possible D gene TRBD1, 5 bases. Trimming removed 4 bases at V and 5 bases at J, with 28 bases between. This CDR3 is built from 18 residues. The V gene's germline CDR1 is SGDLS and CDR2 YYNGEE. CDR3 residues: CASSLLSPTPDSQHEQYF. CDR3 sequence (DNA): TGTGCCAGCAGCTTATTAAGTCCCACCCCCGACAGTCAACACGAGCAGTACTTC. Combining the CDR3 with reference TRBV9 and TRBJ2-7 gives the whole variable domain DSGVTQTPKHLITATGQRVTLRCSPRSGDLSVYWYQQSLDQGLQFLIQYYNGEERAKGNILERFSAQQFPDLHSELNLSSLELGDSALYFCASSLLSPTPDSQHEQYFGPGTRLTVT.

The chain joins TRBV7-3 to TRBJ2-6, with D possibly matching TRBD2 (6 bases). Germline CDR1 reads SGHTA; CDR2 reads FQGTGA. The CDR3 sequence is 18 residues long. The ends were cut back, 5 bases at V and 0 bases at J, with 17 bases in the middle. The CDR3 coding sequence is TGTGCCAGCAGCCAAAACCCGGGACTCCACTCTGGGGCCAACGTCCTGACTTTC. This translates into CASSQNPGLHSGANVLTF.

This clone was counted a few times. The same CDR3 also results from other DNA sequences found in this sample. The V gene is TRBV7-9, the J gene TRBJ1-2; perhaps TRBD1 as D (5 bases). Germline CDR1 and CDR2: SEHNR and FQNEAQ (reference sequence). The ends were cut back, 3 bases at V and 1 base at J, with 6 bases in the middle. The CDR3 loop spans 13 amino acids. As DNA, the CDR3 is TGTGCCAGCAGCTTGGGGGTTAACTATGGCTACACCTTC. The encoded protein is CASSLGVNYGYTF.

The chain carries TRBV7-9 and TRBJ1-2; 7 nucleotides line up with TRBD1. Germline V gene data show CDR1 as SEHNR and CDR2 as FQNEAQ (reference sequence). V shed 3 bases and J 14 bases; nucleotides not matched to a gene: 12. The CDR3 contains 13 residues. DNA of the CDR3: TGTGCCAGCAGCTTGGGGGACAGCCCGGGGTGGACCTTC. This gives the protein CASSLGDSPGWTF. The whole variable domain, remainder taken from reference TRBV7-9 and TRBJ1-2, is DTGVSQNPRHKITKRGQNVTFRCDPISEHNRLYWYRQTLGQGPEFLTYFQNEAQLEKSRLLSDRFSAERPKGSFSTLEIQRTEQGDSAMYLCASSLGDSPGWTFGSGTRLTVV.

The chain's CDR3 is CASSGVGRNTEAFF. Here the CDR3 DNA reads TGTGCCAGCAGTGGGGTCGGACGTAATACTGAAGCTTTCTTT. The V and J genes are TRBV9 and TRBJ1-1; D unresolved. The CDR3 length is 14 residues. The germline V and J ends were trimmed by 5 bases and 5 bases, with 16 bases remaining between them. The germline gives CDR1 SGDLS, CDR2 YYNGEE.

This clone was recorded once. The chain links TRBV30 to TRBJ2-3; possibly TRBD1 for D (6 bases). CDR3 length equals 15 residues. Trimming left V 0 bases short and J 2 bases short, with 12 bases between. Germline V lookup: CDR1 GTSNPN, CDR2 SVGIG (reference sequence). The CDR3 region has the DNA TGTGCCTGGAGTGTACTGCAGGGGATCACAGATACGCAGTATTTT. This codes for CAWSVLQGITDTQYF.

The chain recombines TRBV4-1 with TRBJ1-2; possible D gene TRBD1, 6 bases. Trimming stripped 3 bases from V and 6 bases from J, with 17 bases between. Germline V CDR1 and CDR2: MGHRA, YSYEKL. The CDR3 spans 15 residues. The CDR3 DNA sequence: TGCGCCAGCAGCCAGGATGTCACAACAGGGAATGGCTACACCTTC. It translates to CASSQDVTTGNGYTF.

This chain connects TRBV27 to TRBJ1-2, with D possibly matching TRBD1 (5 bases). Trimming removed 3 bases from V and 5 bases from J, with 13 bases in between. The CDR3 totals 14 residues. CDR1 MNHEY and CDR2 SMNVEV come from the germline V gene (reference sequence). The CDR3 here is CASSFVGAQYGYTF. The CDR3 DNA is TGTGCCAGCAGTTTTGTAGGGGCGCAGTATGGCTACACCTTC.

V usage is TRBV2 and J usage is TRBJ2-1; possible D gene TRBD2, 5 bases. V lost 0 bases and J 14 bases, leaving 14 bases between the germline ends. From germline, CDR1 is SNHLY and CDR2 FYNNEI. This CDR3 contains 13 residues. The CDR3 bases are TGTGCCAGCAGTGAAGCGCGGGCCCACTTAAAGTTCTTC. Encoded protein: CASSEARAHLKFF.

V gene TRBV28 combines with J gene TRBJ1-5, with 7 nucleotides matching TRBD1. V was pared by 8 bases and J by 10 bases, with 8 bases of the junction left unmatched. Looked up from germline, CDR1 is MDHEN and CDR2 is SYDVKM. The CDR3 extends over 12 amino acids. The CDR3 loop reads CASGHRGFPQHF. CDR3 coding DNA: TGTGCCAGCGGACACAGGGGCTTCCCCCAGCATTTT.

V and J are TRBV27 and TRBJ2-3, with TRBD2 identical over 9 bases. The V gene's germline CDR1 is MNHEY and CDR2 SMNVEV (reference sequence). V dropped 5 bases and J dropped 2; count of bases not matched to a gene: 20. This CDR3 is 20 amino acids long. This CDR3 reads CASSPLREAGGPRATDTQYF. For the CDR3, the DNA is TGTGCCAGCAGTCCCCTCCGCGAGGCGGGAGGGCCGCGGGCCACAGATACGCAGTATTTT.

The CDR3 spells CASSLLGQFEDQPQHF. In DNA, the CDR3 is TGTGCCAGCAGCTTATTGGGCCAGTTTGAGGACCAGCCCCAGCATTTT. V and J are TRBV7-6 and TRBJ1-5; no reliable D call. The germline V gene has CDR1 SGHVS and CDR2 FNYEAQ. The CDR3 length is 16 residues. Trimming stripped 2 bases from V and 7 bases from J, with 18 bases between.

This chain uses TRBV7-4 with TRBJ2-1; 14 bases map to TRBD2. The germline CDR1 and CDR2 sequences are SGHVT and SQSDAQ. After removal of 0 bases from V and 3 bases from J, the junction contained 7 bases not matched to a gene. There are 19 residues in the CDR3. CDR3 nucleotides: TGTGCCAGCAGCTTAGCGATTTGGACTAGCGGGAGGTTCTACAATGAGCAGTTCTTC. Translated: CASSLAIWTSGRFYNEQFF.

This chain links TRBV29-1 with TRBJ1-2; tentative D call: TRBD1 (6 bases). The CDR3 contains 14 residues. Germline-derived CDR1 and CDR2 are SQVTM and ANQGSEA. Trimming pared 5 bases from V and 7 bases from J, leaving 20 bases between. The CDR3 coding sequence is TGCAGCGTTTGGACCACTACAGGGTTGGGTGGCTACACCTTC. Translating it yields CSVWTTTGLGGYTF.

The chain recombines TRBV4-3 with TRBJ2-2; possible D gene TRBD2, 6 bases. The V end lost 6 bases, the J end lost 4 bases, and 12 bases lay between the germline ends. CDR1 is LGHNA and CDR2 is YSLEER in the germline V gene. CDR3 length: 14 amino acids. CDR3 DNA: TGCGCCAGCAGTTACAGGCGGGGCACCGGGGAGCTGTTTTTT. This codes for CASSYRRGTGELFF.

The chain links TRBV5-6 to TRBJ2-1; TRBD2 matches 7 bases. CDR1 is SGHDT and CDR2 is YYEEEE in the germline V gene. J gave up 3 bases and V 7 bases, and 7 bases lay outside the gene matches. CDR3 size: 14 residues. The CDR3 reads CASGASGNYNEQFF. CDR3 nucleotide sequence: TGTGCCAGCGGGGCTAGCGGAAACTACAATGAGCAGTTCTTC.

The gene calls are TRBV14 and TRBJ2-5, with TRBD1 identical over 7 bases. V lost 6 bases, J lost 2 bases, and 3 bases stayed unmatched. The CDR3 spans 13 residues. Germline V CDR1 and CDR2: SGHDN, FVKESK. The CDR3 coding sequence is TGTGCCAGCAGACGCAGGGGGCAAGAGACCCAGTACTTC. Encoded protein: CASRRRGQETQYF.

J is TRBJ2-3 and V is TRBV4-2, with D possibly called TRBD1 or TRBD2 (6 bases each). The length of the CDR3 is 16 residues. Germline CDR1 and CDR2: LGHNA and YNFKEQ. Trimming stripped 2 bases from V and 0 bases from J, with 12 bases between. CDR3 sequence: CASSQMGAGSTDTQYF. Written as DNA, the CDR3 is TGTGCCAGCAGCCAAATGGGGGCGGGGAGCACAGATACGCAGTATTTT.

The chain uses TRBV7-2 and TRBJ1-4; maybe TRBD1 (6 bases). The germline V and J ends were trimmed by 2 bases and 8 bases, with 24 bases remaining between them. The CDR3 runs to 18 residues. CDR1 SGHTA and CDR2 FQGNSA come from the germline V gene. CDR3 in amino acids: CASSLSVAGAPDYEKLFF. The DNA for the CDR3 is TGTGCCAGCAGCTTAAGCGTCGCAGGGGCACCTGATTACGAAAAACTGTTTTTT.

The chain has TRBV14 and TRBJ2-7; the match to TRBD1 covers 9 bases. Germline lookup yields CDR1 SGHDN and CDR2 FVKESK. V lost 0 bases to trimming and J lost 4 bases; unmatched junction nucleotides: 10. The CDR3 loop spans 17 amino acids. The CDR3 region has the DNA TGTGCCAGCAGCCAAGATGGGTTAGGGACAGGGTTTTACGAGCAGTACTTC. It translates to CASSQDGLGTGFYEQYF.

This chain joins TRBV4-1 and TRBJ2-1; D perhaps matches TRBD2 (7 bases). CDR3 length: 18 residues. Trimming took off 5 bases at V and 1 base at J, with 21 bases between the two ends. CDR1 MGHRA and CDR2 YSYEKL come from the germline V gene. CDR3 in DNA: TGCGCCAGCAGCAAGGGAGGGCGAGGGGGTGGTTCCTACAATGAGCAGTTCTTC. It codes for CASSKGGRGGGSYNEQFF.